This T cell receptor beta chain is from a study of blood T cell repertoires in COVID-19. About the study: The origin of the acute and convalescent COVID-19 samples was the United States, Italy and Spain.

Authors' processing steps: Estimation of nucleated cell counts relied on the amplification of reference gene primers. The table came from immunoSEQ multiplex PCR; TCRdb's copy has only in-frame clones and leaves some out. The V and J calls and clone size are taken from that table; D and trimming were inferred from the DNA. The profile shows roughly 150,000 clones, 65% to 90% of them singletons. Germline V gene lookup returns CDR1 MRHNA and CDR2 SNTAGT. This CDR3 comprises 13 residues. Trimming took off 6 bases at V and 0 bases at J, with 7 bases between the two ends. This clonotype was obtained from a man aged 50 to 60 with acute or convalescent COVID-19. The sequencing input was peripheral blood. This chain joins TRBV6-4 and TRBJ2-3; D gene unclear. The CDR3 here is CASSSSSTDTQYF. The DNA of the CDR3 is TGTGCCAGCAGCTCTTCCAGCACAGATACGCAGTATTTT.